A selection of T cell receptor beta chains follows, all from one sample in a study of T cells in Graves' hyperthyroidism and ophthalmopathy. TCRdb processed the multiplex PCR reads anew with MiXCR; each CDR3 protein has one entry. There are about 400,000 distinct CDR3 sequences in the sample; less than 20% occur only once, and 11% to 15% lies in the top ten. Material: blood. The receptor set was obtained from a woman aged 18-29 years with Graves' hyperthyroidism. Each CDR3 is given with its conserved first and last residue. A D gene is named only where the DNA matches it firmly. Size is omitted from some rows. Given values are once, few, many or a class for expanded clones.

d_gene	v_gene	abundance	j_gene	CDR3aa	CDR3nt
TRBD1	TRBV9	few	TRBJ2-5	CASSVEGTGPSLYQETQYF	TGTGCCAGCAGCGTAGAGGGGACAGGGCCCTCCTTGTACCAAGAGACCCAGTACTTC
NA	TRBV7-9	many	TRBJ1-2	CASSTSGTGNYGYTF	TGTGCCAGCAGCACATCCGGGACTGGTAACTATGGCTACACCTTC
NA	TRBV20-1	many	TRBJ2-3	CSAAIGRGGASTDTQYF	TGCAGTGCAGCCATTGGAAGAGGAGGAGCGAGCACAGATACGCAGTATTTT
NA	TRBV4-1	NA	TRBJ1-5	CASSQARVMGRKYSNQPQHF	TGCGCCAGCAGCCAAGCACGTGTCATGGGTAGAAAATATAGCAATCAGCCCCAGCATTTT
NA	TRBV7-9	NA	TRBJ1-4	CASSPITGRWGEKLFF	TGTGCCAGCAGCCCGATAACCGGGCGGTGGGGTGAAAAACTGTTTTTT
NA	TRBV12-3/TRBV12-4	NA	TRBJ2-2	CASSLVLAHTGELFF	TGTGCCAGCAGTTTAGTGCTAGCCCACACCGGGGAGCTGTTTTTT
NA	TRBV10-3	NA	TRBJ1-1	CAISPGEKAEAFF	TGTGCCATCAGCCCAGGGGAAAAAGCTGAAGCTTTCTTT
TRBD1	TRBV5-8	few	TRBJ1-2	CASSGQGAIVGYTF	TGTGCCAGCAGCGGACAGGGGGCGATTGTTGGCTACACCTTC
NA	TRBV7-9	NA	TRBJ1-3	CASSLDRLAIYF	TGTGCCAGTAGCCTCGACAGACTTGCCATATATTTT
NA	TRBV6-5	many	TRBJ1-1	CASSYSLEGLATEAFF	TGTGCCAGCAGTTACAGTCTTGAGGGTCTGGCCACTGAAGCTTTCTTT